The count of the clone carrying this T cell receptor beta chain is one. Its target is unknown. The germline V gene has CDR1 KGHDR and CDR2 SFDVKD. V lost 10 bases and J lost 9; bases outside the gene matches: 15. The CDR3 sequence is 16 residues long. The source of the sample is a study of vaccination and CD4 T cells after COVID-19. The Oncomine TCR Beta short-read assay was applied to DNA of cultured CD4+ T cells. Genomic DNA was taken out of cultured CD4+ T cells by extraction. MiXCR, applied by TCRdb to the PCR reads, yields one record per CDR3 protein. The sample lists about 23,000 distinct CDR3 sequences; 67% were seen once. Stated treatment: approximately 10-day PBMC culture with coronavirus spike peptide pools or control peptides (ViraFEST assay). Wells that each held 1.5 million to 2 million PBMCs were cultured with 7.5 to 10 IU/ml IL-2 and about 10 ug/ml peptide pools. Days 3 and 7 saw half the medium swapped for fresh IL-2 medium.

The chain joins TRBV24-1 to TRBJ1-6; TRBD1 agrees at 9 bases. This specimen was CD4+ T cells from blood, cultured in vitro, taken after SARS-CoV-2 vaccination. The sequence was collected from a human donor who received a COVID-19 vaccine. This chain's CDR3 is CATIRDRELLSSPLHF. Here the CDR3 DNA reads TGTGCCACAATACGGGACAGGGAGCTTCTAAGTTCACCCCTCCACTTT.